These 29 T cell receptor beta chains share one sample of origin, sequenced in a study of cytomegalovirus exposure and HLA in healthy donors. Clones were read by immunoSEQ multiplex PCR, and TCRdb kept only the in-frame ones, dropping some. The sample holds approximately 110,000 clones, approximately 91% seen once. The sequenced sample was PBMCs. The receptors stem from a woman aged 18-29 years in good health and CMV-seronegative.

In DNA, the CDR3 is TGTGCCTGGAGTGGTCCGACAGGGGTAGTAACTGGGGCCAACGTCCTGACTTTC. Translated, it gives CAWSGPTGVVTGANVLTF. The chain couples TRBV30 to TRBJ2-6; 8 nucleotides line up with TRBD1. Germline loops: CDR1 GTSNPN, CDR2 SVGIG (reference sequence). V lost 1 base, J lost 2 bases, and 10 bases stayed unmatched. The CDR3 has 18 residues. Filled out from reference TRBV30 and TRBJ2-6, the complete variable domain reads SQTIHQWPATLVQPVGSPLSLECTVEGTSNPNLYWYRQAAGRGLQLLFYSVGIGQISSEVPQNLSASRPQDRQFILSSKKLLLSDSGFYLCAWSGPTGVVTGANVLTFGAGSRLTVL.

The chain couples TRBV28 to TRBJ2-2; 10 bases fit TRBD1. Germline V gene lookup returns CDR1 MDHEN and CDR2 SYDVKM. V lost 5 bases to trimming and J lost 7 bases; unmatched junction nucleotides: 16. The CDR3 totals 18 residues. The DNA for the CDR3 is TGTGCCAGCAGTCCAACACCCGGGACAGGGGAGGGGGACGGGGAGCTGTTTTTT. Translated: CASSPTPGTGEGDGELFF.

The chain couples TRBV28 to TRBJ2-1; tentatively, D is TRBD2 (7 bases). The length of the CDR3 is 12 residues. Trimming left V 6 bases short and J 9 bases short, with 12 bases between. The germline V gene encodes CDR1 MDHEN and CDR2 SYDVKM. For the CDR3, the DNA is TGTGCCAGCAGCTCGGGGGGCCTTGAGCAGTTCTTC. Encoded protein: CASSSGGLEQFF.

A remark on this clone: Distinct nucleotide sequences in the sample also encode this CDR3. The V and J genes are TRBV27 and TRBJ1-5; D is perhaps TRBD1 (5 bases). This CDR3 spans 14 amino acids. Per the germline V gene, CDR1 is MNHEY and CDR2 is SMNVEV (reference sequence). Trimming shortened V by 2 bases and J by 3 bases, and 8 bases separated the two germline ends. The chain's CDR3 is CASSLRGSNQPQHF. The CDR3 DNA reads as TGTGCCAGCAGTTTAAGGGGATCCAATCAGCCCCAGCATTTT.

The CDR3 DNA reads as TGTGCCAGCAGCTCTAGTAGCGCCCCTTCGGGGACTGAAGCTTTCTTT. It specifies CASSSSSAPSGTEAFF. J is TRBJ1-1 and V is TRBV7-2; no clear D gene. V lost 4 bases and J 5 bases, leaving 20 bases between the germline ends. Germline lookup yields CDR1 SGHTA and CDR2 FQGNSA. The CDR3 runs to 16 residues.

CDR3 sequence reads: CASSLLPGTSGSEQFF. The CDR3 nucleotides read TGTGCCAGCAGTTTACTCCCCGGGACTAGCGGGAGTGAGCAGTTCTTC. This chain links TRBV7-3 with TRBJ2-1, with 14 bases aligning to TRBD2. Per germline, CDR1 SGHTA and CDR2 FQGTGA. The length of the CDR3 is 16 residues. The junction had 10 bases not matched to a gene; V was cut back by 6 bases and J by 9 bases.

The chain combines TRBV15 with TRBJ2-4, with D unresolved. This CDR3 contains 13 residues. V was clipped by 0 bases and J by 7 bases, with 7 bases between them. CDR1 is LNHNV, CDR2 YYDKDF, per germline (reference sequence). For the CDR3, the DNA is TGTGCCACCAGCAGAGATATGAGGAACATTCAGTACTTC. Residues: CATSRDMRNIQYF.

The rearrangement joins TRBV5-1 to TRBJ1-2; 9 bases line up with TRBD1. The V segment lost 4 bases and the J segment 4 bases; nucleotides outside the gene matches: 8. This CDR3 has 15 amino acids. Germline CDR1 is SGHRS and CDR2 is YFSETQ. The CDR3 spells CASSGDRGEIYGYTF. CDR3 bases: TGCGCCAGCAGCGGCGACAGGGGGGAAATCTATGGCTACACCTTC.

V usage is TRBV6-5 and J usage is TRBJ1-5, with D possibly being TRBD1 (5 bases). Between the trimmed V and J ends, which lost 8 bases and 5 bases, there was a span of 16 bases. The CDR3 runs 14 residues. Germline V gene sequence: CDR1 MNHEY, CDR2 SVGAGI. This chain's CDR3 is CASSPGPEYQPQHF. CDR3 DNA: TGTGCCAGCTCTCCAGGGCCGGAGTATCAGCCCCAGCATTTT.

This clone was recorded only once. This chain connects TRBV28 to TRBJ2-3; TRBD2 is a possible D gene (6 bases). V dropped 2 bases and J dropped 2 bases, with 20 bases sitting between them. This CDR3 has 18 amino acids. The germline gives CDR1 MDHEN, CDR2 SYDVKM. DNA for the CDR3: TGTGCCAGCAGTTTACACGCCCTCTGGCGGGACCCCACAGATACGCAGTATTTT. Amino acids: CASSLHALWRDPTDTQYF. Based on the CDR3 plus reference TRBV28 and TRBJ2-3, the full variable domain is DVKVTQSSRYLVKRTGEKVFLECVQDMDHENMFWYRQDPGLGLRLIYFSYDVKMKEKGDIPEGYSVSREKKERFSLILESASTNQTSMYLCASSLHALWRDPTDTQYFGPGTRLTVL.

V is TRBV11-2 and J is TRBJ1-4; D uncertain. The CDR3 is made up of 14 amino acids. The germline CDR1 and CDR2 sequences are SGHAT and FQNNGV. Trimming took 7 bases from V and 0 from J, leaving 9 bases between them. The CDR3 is CASKLSATNEKLFF. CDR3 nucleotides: TGTGCCAGCAAGTTGAGCGCAACTAATGAAAAACTGTTTTTT.

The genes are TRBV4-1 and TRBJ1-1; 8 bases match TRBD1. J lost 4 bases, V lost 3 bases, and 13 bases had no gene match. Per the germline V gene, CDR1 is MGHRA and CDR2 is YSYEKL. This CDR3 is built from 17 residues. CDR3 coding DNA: TGCGCCAGCAGCCATCCCCGACAGGGGCCATTATTCACTGAAGCTTTCTTT. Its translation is CASSHPRQGPLFTEAFF.

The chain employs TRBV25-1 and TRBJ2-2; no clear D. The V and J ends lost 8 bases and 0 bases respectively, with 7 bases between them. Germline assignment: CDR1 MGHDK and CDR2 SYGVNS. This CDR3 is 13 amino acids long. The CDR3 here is CASRLANTGELFF. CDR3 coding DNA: TGTGCCAGCCGGCTAGCGAACACCGGGGAGCTGTTTTTT. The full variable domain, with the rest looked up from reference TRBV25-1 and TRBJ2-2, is EADIYQTPRYLVIGTGKKITLECSQTMGHDKMYWYQQDPGMELHLIHYSYGVNSTEKGDLSSESTVSRIRTEHFPLTLESARPSHTSQYLCASRLANTGELFFGEGSRLTVL.

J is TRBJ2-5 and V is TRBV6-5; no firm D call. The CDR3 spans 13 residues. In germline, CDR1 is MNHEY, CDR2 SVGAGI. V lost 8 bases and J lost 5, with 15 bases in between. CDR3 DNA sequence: TGTGCCAGCTATTCACAAATGCGGGAGACCCAGTACTTC. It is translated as CASYSQMRETQYF.

CDR3 sequence reads: CASRQIRGGNTIYF. The CDR3, as DNA: TGTGCCAGCAGGCAAATCCGGGGTGGAAACACCATATATTTT. The V gene is TRBV28, the J gene TRBJ1-3; D gene ambiguous. The CDR3 is 14 amino acids. V gave up 6 bases and J gave up 3 bases, with 12 bases separating them. The germline CDR1 and CDR2 sequences are MDHEN and SYDVKM.

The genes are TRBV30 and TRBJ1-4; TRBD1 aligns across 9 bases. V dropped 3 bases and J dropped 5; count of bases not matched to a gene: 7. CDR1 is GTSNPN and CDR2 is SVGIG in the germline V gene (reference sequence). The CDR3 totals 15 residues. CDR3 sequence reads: CAWRSYGTGNEKLFF. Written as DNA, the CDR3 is TGTGCCTGGAGGAGCTACGGGACAGGGAATGAAAAACTGTTTTTT.

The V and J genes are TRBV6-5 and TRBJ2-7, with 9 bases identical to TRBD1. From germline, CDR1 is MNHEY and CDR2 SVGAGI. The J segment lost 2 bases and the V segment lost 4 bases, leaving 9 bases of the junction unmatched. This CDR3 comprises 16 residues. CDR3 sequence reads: CASSSLGTGLTYEQYF. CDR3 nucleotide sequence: TGTGCCAGCAGTTCCTTAGGGACAGGGTTAACCTACGAGCAGTACTTC.

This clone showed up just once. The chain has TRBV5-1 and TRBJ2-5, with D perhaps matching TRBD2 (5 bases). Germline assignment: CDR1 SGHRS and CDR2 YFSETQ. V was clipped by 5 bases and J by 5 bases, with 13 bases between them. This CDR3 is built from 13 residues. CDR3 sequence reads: CASSFASGETQYF. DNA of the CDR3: TGCGCCAGCAGTTTTGCCTCGGGGGAGACCCAGTACTTC.

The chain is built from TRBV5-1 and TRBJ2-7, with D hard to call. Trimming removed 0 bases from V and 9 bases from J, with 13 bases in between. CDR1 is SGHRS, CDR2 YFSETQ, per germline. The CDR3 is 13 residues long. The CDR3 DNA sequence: TGCGCCAGCAGCTTGGCCGGCAGCGAGCGGCAGTACTTC. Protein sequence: CASSLAGSERQYF.

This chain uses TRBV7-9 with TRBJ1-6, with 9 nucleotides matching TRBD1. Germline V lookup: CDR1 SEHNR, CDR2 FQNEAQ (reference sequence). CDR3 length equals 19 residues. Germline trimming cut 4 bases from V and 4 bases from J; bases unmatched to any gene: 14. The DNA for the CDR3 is TGTGCCAGCAGCTCGGGTCCTGGGGCGGGACAGGGTTATAATTCACCCCTCCACTTT. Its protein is CASSSGPGAGQGYNSPLHF.

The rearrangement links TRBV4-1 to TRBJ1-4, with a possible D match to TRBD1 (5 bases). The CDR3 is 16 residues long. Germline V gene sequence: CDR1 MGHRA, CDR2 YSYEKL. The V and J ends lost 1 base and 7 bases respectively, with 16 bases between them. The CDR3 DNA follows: TGCGCCAGCAGCCAAGGAGGAGACACGGGGGGTGAAAAACTGTTTTTT. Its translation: CASSQGGDTGGEKLFF.

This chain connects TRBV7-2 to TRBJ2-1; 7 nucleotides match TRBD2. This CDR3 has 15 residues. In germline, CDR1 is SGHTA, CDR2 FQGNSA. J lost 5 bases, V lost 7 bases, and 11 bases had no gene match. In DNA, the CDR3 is TGTGCCAGCACCCAAGGCGGGGGTCCTAACAATGAGCAGTTCTTC. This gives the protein CASTQGGGPNNEQFF.

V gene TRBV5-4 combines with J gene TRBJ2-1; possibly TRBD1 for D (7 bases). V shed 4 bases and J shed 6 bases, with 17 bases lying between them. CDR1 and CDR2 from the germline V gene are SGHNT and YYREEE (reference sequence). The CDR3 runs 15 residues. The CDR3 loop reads CASSRGTVFLNEQFF. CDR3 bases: TGTGCCAGCAGCCGCGGGACAGTATTCCTCAATGAGCAGTTCTTC.

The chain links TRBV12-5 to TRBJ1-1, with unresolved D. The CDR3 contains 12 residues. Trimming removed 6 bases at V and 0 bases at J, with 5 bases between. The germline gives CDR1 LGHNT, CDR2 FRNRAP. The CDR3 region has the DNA TGTGCTAGTGGCTTTCTGAACACTGAAGCTTTCTTT. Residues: CASGFLNTEAFF.

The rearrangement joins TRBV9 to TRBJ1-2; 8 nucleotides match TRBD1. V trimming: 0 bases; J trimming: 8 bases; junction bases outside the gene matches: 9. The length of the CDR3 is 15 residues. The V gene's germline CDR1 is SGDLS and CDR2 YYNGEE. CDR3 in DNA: TGTGCCAGCAGCGTAGGGACAGGGCTTCAGGCCGGCTACACCTTC. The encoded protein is CASSVGTGLQAGYTF.

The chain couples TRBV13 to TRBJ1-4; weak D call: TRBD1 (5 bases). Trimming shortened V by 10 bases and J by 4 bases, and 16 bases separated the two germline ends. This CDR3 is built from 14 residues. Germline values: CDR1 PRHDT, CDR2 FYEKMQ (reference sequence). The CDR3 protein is CATGVGGDNEKLFF. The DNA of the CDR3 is TGTGCCACCGGTGTGGGAGGGGATAATGAAAAACTGTTTTTT.

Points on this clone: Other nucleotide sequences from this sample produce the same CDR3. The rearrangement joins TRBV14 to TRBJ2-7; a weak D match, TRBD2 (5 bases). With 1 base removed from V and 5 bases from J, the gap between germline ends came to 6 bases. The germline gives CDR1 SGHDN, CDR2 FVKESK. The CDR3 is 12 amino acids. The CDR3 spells CASSQVGNEQYF. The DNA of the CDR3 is TGTGCCAGCAGCCAAGTCGGGAACGAGCAGTACTTC.

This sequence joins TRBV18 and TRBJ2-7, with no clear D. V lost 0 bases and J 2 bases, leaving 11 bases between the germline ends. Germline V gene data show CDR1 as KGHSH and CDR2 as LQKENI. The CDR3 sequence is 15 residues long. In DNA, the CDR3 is TGTGCCAGCTCACCACCGCAGTCTTTGGCCTACGAGCAGTACTTC. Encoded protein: CASSPPQSLAYEQYF.

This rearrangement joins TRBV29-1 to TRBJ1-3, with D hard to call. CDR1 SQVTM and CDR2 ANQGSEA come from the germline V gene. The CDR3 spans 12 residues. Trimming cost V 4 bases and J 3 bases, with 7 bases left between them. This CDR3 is CSVGGGGNTIYF. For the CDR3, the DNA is TGCAGCGTTGGGGGAGGTGGAAACACCATATATTTT.